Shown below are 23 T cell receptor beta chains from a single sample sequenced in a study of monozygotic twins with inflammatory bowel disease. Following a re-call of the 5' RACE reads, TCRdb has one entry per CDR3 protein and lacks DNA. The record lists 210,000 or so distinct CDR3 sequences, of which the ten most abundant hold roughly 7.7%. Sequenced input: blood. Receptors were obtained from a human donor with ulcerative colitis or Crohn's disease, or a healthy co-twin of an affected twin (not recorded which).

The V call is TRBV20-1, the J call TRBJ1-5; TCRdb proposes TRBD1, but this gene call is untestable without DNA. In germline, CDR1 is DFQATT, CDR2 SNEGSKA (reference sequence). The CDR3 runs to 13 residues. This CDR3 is CSARKGVGQHQHF.

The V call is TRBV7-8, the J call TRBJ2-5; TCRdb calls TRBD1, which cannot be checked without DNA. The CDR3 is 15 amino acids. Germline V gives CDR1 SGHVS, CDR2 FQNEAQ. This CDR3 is CASSLAGAMGETQYF.

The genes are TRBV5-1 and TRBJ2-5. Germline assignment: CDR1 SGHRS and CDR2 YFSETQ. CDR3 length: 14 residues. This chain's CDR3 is CASSGQQKKETQYF.

The CDR3 sequence is CASRDTSGGYTGELFF. The gene calls are TRBV12-3 or TRBV12-4 and TRBJ2-2; the TCRdb call, TRBD2, lacks DNA for checking. The CDR3 loop spans 16 amino acids.

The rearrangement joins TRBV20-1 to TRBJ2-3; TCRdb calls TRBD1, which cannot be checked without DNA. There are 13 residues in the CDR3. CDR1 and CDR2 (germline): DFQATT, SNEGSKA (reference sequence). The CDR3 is CSANGQGGDTQYF.

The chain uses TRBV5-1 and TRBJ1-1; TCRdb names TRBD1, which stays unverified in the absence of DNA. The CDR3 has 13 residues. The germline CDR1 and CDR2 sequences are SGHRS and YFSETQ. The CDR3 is CASSLGGSYEAFF.

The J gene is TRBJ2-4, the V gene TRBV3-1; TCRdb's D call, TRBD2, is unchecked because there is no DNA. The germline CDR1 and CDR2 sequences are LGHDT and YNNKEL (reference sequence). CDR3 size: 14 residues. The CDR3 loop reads CASSIGTILDIQYF.

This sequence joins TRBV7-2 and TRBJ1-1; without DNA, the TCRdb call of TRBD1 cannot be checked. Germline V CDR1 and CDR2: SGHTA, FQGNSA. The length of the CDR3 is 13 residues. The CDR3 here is CASSISKQGKAFF.

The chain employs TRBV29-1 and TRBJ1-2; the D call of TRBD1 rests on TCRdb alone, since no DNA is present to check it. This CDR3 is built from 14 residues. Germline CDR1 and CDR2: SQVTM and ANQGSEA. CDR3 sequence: CSVEDGLRGLGYTF.

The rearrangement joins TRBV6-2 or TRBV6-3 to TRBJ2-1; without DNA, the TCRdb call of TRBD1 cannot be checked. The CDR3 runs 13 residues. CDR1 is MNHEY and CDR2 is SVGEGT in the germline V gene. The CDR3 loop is CASAGAAYNEQFF.

The chain's CDR3 is CASSSSGTGFHEQFF. The chain recombines TRBV13 with TRBJ2-1; the D call of TRBD1 rests on TCRdb alone, since no DNA is present to check it. The CDR3 loop spans 15 amino acids. Germline V gene data show CDR1 as PRHDT and CDR2 as FYEKMQ (reference sequence). Based on the CDR3 plus reference TRBV13 and TRBJ2-1, the full variable domain is AAGVIQSPRHLIKEKRETATLKCYPIPRHDTVYWYQQGPGQDPQFLISFYEKMQSDKGSIPDRFSAQQFSDYHSELNMSSLELGDSALYFCASSSSGTGFHEQFFGPGTRLTVL.

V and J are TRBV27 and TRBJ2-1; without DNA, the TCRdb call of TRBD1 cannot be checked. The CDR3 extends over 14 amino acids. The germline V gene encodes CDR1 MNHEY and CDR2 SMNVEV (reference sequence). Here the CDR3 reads CASSSQGRHNEQFF.

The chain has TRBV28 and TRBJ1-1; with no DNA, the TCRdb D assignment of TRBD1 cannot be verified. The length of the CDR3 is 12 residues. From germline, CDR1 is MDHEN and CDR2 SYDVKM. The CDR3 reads CASSPTGSGAFF.

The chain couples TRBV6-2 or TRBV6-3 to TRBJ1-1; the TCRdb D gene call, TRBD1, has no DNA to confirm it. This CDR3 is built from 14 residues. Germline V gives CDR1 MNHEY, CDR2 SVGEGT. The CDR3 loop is CASVTGELGTEAFF.

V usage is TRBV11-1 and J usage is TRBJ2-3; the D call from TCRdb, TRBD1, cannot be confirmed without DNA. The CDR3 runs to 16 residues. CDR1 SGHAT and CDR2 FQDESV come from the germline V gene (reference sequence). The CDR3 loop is CASSLAGATQGVTQYF.

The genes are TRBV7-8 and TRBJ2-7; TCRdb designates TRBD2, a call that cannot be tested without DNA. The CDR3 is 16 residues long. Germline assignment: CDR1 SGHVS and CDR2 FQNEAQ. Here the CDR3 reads CASSLEIAARSYEQYF.

The CDR3 is CASSLALDGQPQHF. V usage is TRBV12-3 or TRBV12-4 and J usage is TRBJ1-5. The CDR3 is made up of 14 amino acids.

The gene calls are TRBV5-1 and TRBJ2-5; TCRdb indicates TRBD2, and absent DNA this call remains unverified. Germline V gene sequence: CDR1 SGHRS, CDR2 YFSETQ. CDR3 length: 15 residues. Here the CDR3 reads CASSLSGGAGETQYF. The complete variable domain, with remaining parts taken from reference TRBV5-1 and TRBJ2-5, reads KAGVTQTPRYLIKTRGQQVTLSCSPISGHRSVSWYQQTPGQGLQFLFEYFSETQRNKGNFPGRFSGRQFSNSRSEMNVSTLELGDSALYLCASSLSGGAGETQYFGPGTRLLVL.

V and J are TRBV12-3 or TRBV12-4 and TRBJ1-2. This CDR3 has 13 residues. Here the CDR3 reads CASSSERVHGYTF.

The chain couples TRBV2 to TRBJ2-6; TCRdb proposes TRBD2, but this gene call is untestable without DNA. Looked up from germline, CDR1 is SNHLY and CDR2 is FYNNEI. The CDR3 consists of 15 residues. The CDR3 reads CASSEEGAGANVLTF.

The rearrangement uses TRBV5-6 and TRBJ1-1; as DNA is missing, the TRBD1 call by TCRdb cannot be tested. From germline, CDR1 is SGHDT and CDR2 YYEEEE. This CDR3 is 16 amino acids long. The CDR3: CASSLVRAGRNTEAFF.

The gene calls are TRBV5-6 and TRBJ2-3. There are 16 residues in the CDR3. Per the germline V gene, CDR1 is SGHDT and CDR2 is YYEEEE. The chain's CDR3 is CASSLGGAFAADTQYF.

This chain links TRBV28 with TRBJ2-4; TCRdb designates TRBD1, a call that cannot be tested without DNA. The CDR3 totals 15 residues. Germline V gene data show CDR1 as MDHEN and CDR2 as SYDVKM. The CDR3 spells CASSSGQLAKNIQYF.